This section outlines one TCR beta chain sequence together with its context. Its antigen is currently unknown. Germline values: CDR1 MNHEY, CDR2 SVGAGI. Trimming took off 3 bases at V and 0 bases at J, with 9 bases between the two ends. CDR3 length equals 14 residues. This entry comes from a study of T cell responses to AZD1222 COVID-19 vaccine. This table comes from immunoSEQ multiplex PCR, and its TCRdb copy is limited to in-frame clones, with some not included. This table has under 75,000 clones, less than 85% appearing once. Study conclusions and caveats: Spike regions recognized by vaccine-associated CD4 TCRs spanned the protein, led by 160-218 and 743-854. Baseline testing showed seropositivity in only a handful of AZD1222 recipients.

The J gene is TRBJ2-7, the V gene TRBV6-5, with D unresolved. The origin of this receptor is an adult in good health. This material consisted of peripheral blood, taken on day 0 of AZD1222 vaccination. The CDR3 loop reads CASSYRDTSYEQYF. CDR3 coding DNA: TGTGCCAGCAGTTATCGAGACACCTCCTACGAGCAGTACTTC.